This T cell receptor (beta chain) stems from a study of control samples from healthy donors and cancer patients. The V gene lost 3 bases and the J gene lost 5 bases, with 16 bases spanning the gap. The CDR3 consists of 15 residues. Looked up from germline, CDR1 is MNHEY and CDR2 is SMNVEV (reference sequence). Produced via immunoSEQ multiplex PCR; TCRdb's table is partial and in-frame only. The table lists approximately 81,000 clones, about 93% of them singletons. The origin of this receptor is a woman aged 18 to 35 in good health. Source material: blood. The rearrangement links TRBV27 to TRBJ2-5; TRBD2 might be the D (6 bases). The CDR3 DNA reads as TGTGCCAGCAGTTTCGGGGGATCGGTACGGGAGACCCAGTACTTC. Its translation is CASSFGGSVRETQYF.